One sample yielded the 14 T cell receptor beta chains listed below, sequenced in a study of beta chain features in type 1 diabetes. The authors reverse transcribed all of the isolated RNA, so sequencing captured expressed TCRB transcripts. The assay was immunoSEQ multiplex PCR, and TCRdb's table has in-frame clones only and misses some. The sample contains 970,000 or so clones, roughly 17% of which appear only once. The specimen was naive CD4+ T cells from blood. The receptor source for this set is a woman in her late teens or twenties in good health.

This chain's CDR3 is CASRFYRDPRRDTQYF. As DNA, the CDR3 is TGTGCCAGCAGATTCTACCGGGACCCTCGAAGAGATACGCAGTATTTT. The chain joins TRBV6-6 to TRBJ2-3; D may be TRBD1 or TRBD2 (5 bases each). Germline CDR1 is MNHNY and CDR2 is SVGAGI (reference sequence). The CDR3 runs 16 residues. Trimming took 6 bases from V and 5 from J, leaving 21 bases between them.

Concerning this clone itself: The same CDR3 is also encoded by other DNA sequences in this sample. V gene TRBV20-1 combines with J gene TRBJ2-7; D remains unclear. The germline V gene has CDR1 DFQATT and CDR2 SNEGSKA (reference sequence). The CDR3 has 10 amino acids. V was shortened by 6 bases and J by 3 bases, with 6 bases between the two germline ends. This CDR3 is CSALDYEQYF. DNA of the CDR3: TGCAGTGCCCTCGACTACGAGCAGTACTTC.

This rearrangement joins TRBV7-9 to TRBJ2-1; D tentatively reads TRBD1 or TRBD2 (5 bases each). Germline lookup yields CDR1 SEHNR and CDR2 FQNEAQ (reference sequence). The CDR3 extends over 15 amino acids. Trimming left V 9 bases short and J 8 bases short, with 23 bases between. CDR3 amino acids: CASPPLGEQVDEQFF. The CDR3 bases are TGTGCCAGTCCGCCTTTGGGGGAGCAGGTCGATGAGCAGTTCTTC.

This chain joins TRBV7-9 and TRBJ1-1; D is perhaps TRBD1 (6 bases). Trimming shortened V by 1 base and J by 0 bases, and 18 bases separated the two germline ends. Germline lookup yields CDR1 SEHNR and CDR2 FQNEAQ (reference sequence). This CDR3 has 18 amino acids. In DNA, the CDR3 is TGTGCCAGCAGCTTAGGGAGGGGGGGTACGACCCTGAACACTGAAGCTTTCTTT. It specifies CASSLGRGGTTLNTEAFF.

The chain has TRBV15 and TRBJ2-3; no clear D gene. Trimming removed 0 bases at V and 10 bases at J, with 8 bases between. The CDR3 loop spans 12 amino acids. Per the germline V gene, CDR1 is LNHNV and CDR2 is YYDKDF (reference sequence). The CDR3 region has the DNA TGTGCCACCAGCAGAGATGCCCGAGCGCAGTATTTT. The encoded protein is CATSRDARAQYF.

This rearrangement joins TRBV9 to TRBJ2-7, with D tentatively TRBD2 (6 bases). The germline V gene has CDR1 SGDLS and CDR2 YYNGEE. This CDR3 spans 16 amino acids. Trimming took 0 bases from V and 5 from J, leaving 18 bases between them. Here the CDR3 DNA reads TGTGCCAGCAGCGTAGGGCGGGGTAGCCCGAGCAACGAGCAGTACTTC. Amino acid sequence: CASSVGRGSPSNEQYF. The full variable domain, with the rest looked up from reference TRBV9 and TRBJ2-7, is DSGVTQTPKHLITATGQRVTLRCSPRSGDLSVYWYQQSLDQGLQFLIQYYNGEERAKGNILERFSAQQFPDLHSELNLSSLELGDSALYFCASSVGRGSPSNEQYFGPGTRLTVT.

The chain couples TRBV15 to TRBJ1-5, with 10 positions matching TRBD1. This CDR3 is built from 17 residues. V trimming: 0 bases; J trimming: 7 bases; junction bases outside the gene matches: 9. Per germline, CDR1 LNHNV and CDR2 YYDKDF (reference sequence). This chain's CDR3 is CATSRDNRDRGGQPQHF. Written as DNA, the CDR3 is TGTGCCACCAGCAGAGATAACCGGGACAGGGGAGGGCAGCCCCAGCATTTT.

This chain links TRBV5-4 with TRBJ2-1; TRBD2 aligns across 13 bases. Germline CDR1 reads SGHNT; CDR2 reads YYREEE (reference sequence). This CDR3 region has 16 residues. Trimming at V came to 0 bases and at J to 6 bases, leaving 3 bases not matched to a gene. The CDR3 protein is CASSLGRTSGGNEQFF. In DNA form, the CDR3 reads TGTGCCAGCAGCTTGGGGCGGACTAGCGGGGGCAATGAGCAGTTCTTC. Complete variable domain (other parts from reference TRBV5-4 and TRBJ2-1): ETGVTQSPTHLIKTRGQQVTLRCSSQSGHNTVSWYQQALGQGPQFIFQYYREEENGRGNFPPRFSGLQFPNYSSELNVNALELDDSALYLCASSLGRTSGGNEQFFGPGTRLTVL.

The V call is TRBV7-2, the J call TRBJ2-1; 15 positions agree with TRBD2. CDR1 SGHTA and CDR2 FQGNSA come from the germline V gene. V trimming: 5 bases; J trimming: 0 bases; junction bases outside the gene matches: 8. This CDR3 spans 19 amino acids. CDR3 nucleotide sequence: TGTGCCAGCAGCCCGGGAGGGACTAGCGGGAGGAGCTCCTACAATGAGCAGTTCTTC. Translating gives CASSPGGTSGRSSYNEQFF.

The genes are TRBV4-1 and TRBJ1-5; no reliable D call. CDR1 and CDR2 from the germline V gene are MGHRA and YSYEKL. V shed 1 base and J shed 8 bases, with 9 bases lying between them. The CDR3 is 13 residues long. The DNA for the CDR3 is TGCGCCAGCAGCCAAGGAGGTTATGAGCCCCAGCATTTT. It is translated as CASSQGGYEPQHF.

The gene calls are TRBV28 and TRBJ2-1; D not certain. Trimming removed 7 bases from V and 3 bases from J, with 7 bases in between. The CDR3 loop spans 12 amino acids. Germline CDR1 is MDHEN and CDR2 is SYDVKM. CDR3 sequence (DNA): TGTGCCAGCACCGTAAACTACAATGAGCAGTTCTTC. Translating gives CASTVNYNEQFF.

This clone was counted at least ten times. The V call is TRBV28, the J call TRBJ2-6; the D call may be TRBD1 or TRBD2 (5 bases each). V was trimmed by 3 bases and J by 2 bases, leaving 8 bases between them. Germline CDR1 is MDHEN and CDR2 is SYDVKM. The CDR3 contains 15 residues. CDR3: CASSLGEAGANVLTF. The CDR3 nucleotides are TGTGCCAGCAGTTTGGGGGAAGCTGGGGCCAACGTCCTGACTTTC. The full variable domain, in which reference TRBV28 and TRBJ2-6 provide the parts outside the CDR3, is DVKVTQSSRYLVKRTGEKVFLECVQDMDHENMFWYRQDPGLGLRLIYFSYDVKMKEKGDIPEGYSVSREKKERFSLILESASTNQTSMYLCASSLGEAGANVLTFGAGSRLTVL.

The chain carries TRBV7-8 and TRBJ2-4; D might be TRBD1 (5 bases). The CDR3 runs to 14 residues. From germline, CDR1 is SGHVS and CDR2 FQNEAQ. Trimming removed 5 bases from V and 5 bases from J, with 13 bases in between. Written as DNA, the CDR3 is TGTGCCAGCAGCCCTAGAAGGACACAAAACATTCAGTACTTC. This sequence encodes CASSPRRTQNIQYF.

This clone was seen a handful of times. The chain couples TRBV29-1 to TRBJ2-2; weak D call: TRBD2 (5 bases). Trimming removed 4 bases from V and 4 bases from J, with 13 bases in between. Germline CDR1 is SQVTM and CDR2 is ANQGSEA. CDR3 length equals 14 residues. The CDR3 sequence is CSVVARRSTGELFF. The CDR3, as DNA: TGCAGCGTTGTAGCCCGGAGGTCCACCGGGGAGCTGTTTTTT.